This TCR beta chain was captured in a study of immune evolution from preneoplasia to lung adenocarcinoma. Study-wide findings and caveats: Clonality was highest in normal lung, lower in later-stage lesions apparently. Normal lung had the highest top T cell clone frequencies.

Produced via immunoSEQ multiplex PCR; TCRdb's table is partial and in-frame only. Among around 21,000 clones listed, about 80% were seen once. The CDR3 sequence is 15 residues long. In germline, CDR1 is SGHDT, CDR2 YYEEEE. V lost 5 bases and J lost 0, with 12 bases in between. Two lung cancer pathologists independently confirmed each histologic diagnosis. After pathologic assessment, macro-dissection selected premalignant or tumor cells for extraction. This clone has a handful of counts. Antigen unknown. The chain employs TRBV5-6 and TRBJ1-5, with a possible D match to TRBD1 (6 bases). Sequenced material: FFPE invasive lung adenocarcinoma tissue. This TCR was recovered from a person between 55 and 69 years old with lung adenocarcinoma. CDR3 DNA sequence: TGTGCCAGCAGTCGGGGGGGGCTTAGCAATCAGCCCCAGCATTTT. It is translated as CASSRGGLSNQPQHF.